The 27 T cell receptor beta chains reported below all come from one sample, sequenced in a study of shared clonotypes between healthy human individuals. TCRdb's table, derived via immunoSEQ multiplex PCR, lists solely in-frame clones and lacks some. The sample shows fewer than 650,000 clones, roughly four fifths of them seen only once. Sequencing used PBMCs. All receptors derive from a woman in her thirties or forties in good health. Some clones in this sample may be carry-over from other donors' samples.

The chain links TRBV7-2 to TRBJ2-2; D is ambiguous. V lost 3 bases and J lost 4, with 15 bases in between. Germline CDR1 is SGHTA and CDR2 is FQGNSA. The CDR3 extends over 16 amino acids. CDR3 DNA sequence: TGTGCCAGCAGCTTGATCCGTCTAGTGAGCACCGGGGAGCTGTTTTTT. Translation gives CASSLIRLVSTGELFF.

This clone was found once. The chain recombines TRBV5-1 with TRBJ1-2; D ambiguous. The CDR3 runs 13 residues. Germline values: CDR1 SGHRS, CDR2 YFSETQ. Trimming took off 0 bases at V and 4 bases at J, with 7 bases between the two ends. CDR3 in amino acids: CASSLEESYGYTF. The CDR3 region has the DNA TGCGCCAGCAGCTTGGAGGAGAGCTATGGCTACACCTTC.

V and J are TRBV7-2 and TRBJ1-4; TRBD1 aligns across 7 bases. The germline CDR1 and CDR2 sequences are SGHTA and FQGNSA. The trim removed 2 bases at V and 7 bases at J, leaving 4 bases unmatched. The CDR3 consists of 14 residues. CDR3 amino acids: CASSLTGVGEKLFF. The CDR3 DNA follows: TGTGCCAGCAGCTTAACAGGGGTTGGTGAAAAACTGTTTTTT.

The J gene is TRBJ1-2, the V gene TRBV6-6, with TRBD1 matching over 7 bases. V lost 6 bases and J lost 5; bases outside the gene matches: 6. Germline V gene sequence: CDR1 MNHNY, CDR2 SVGAGI (reference sequence). CDR3 length equals 13 residues. CDR3 sequence reads: CASRQGQPYGYTF. Written as DNA, the CDR3 is TGTGCCAGCAGGCAGGGACAGCCGTATGGCTACACCTTC.

This clone has more than one count but fewer than ten. The chain employs TRBV10-3 and TRBJ2-7, with D hard to call. The CDR3 is made up of 13 amino acids. V was clipped by 6 bases and J by 1 base, with 10 bases between them. Germline CDR1 ENHRY, CDR2 SYGVKD. CDR3: CAIRASRSYEQYF. DNA for the CDR3: TGTGCCATCAGAGCCTCTAGATCCTACGAGCAGTACTTC.

There are a few counts of this clone. This chain connects TRBV7-2 to TRBJ2-3; 7 bases match TRBD2. This CDR3 contains 13 residues. The junction had 8 bases not matched to a gene; V was cut back by 0 bases and J by 14 bases. Germline values: CDR1 SGHTA, CDR2 FQGNSA. The CDR3 spells CASSLARAERGYF. The CDR3 nucleotides read TGTGCCAGCAGCTTAGCGAGGGCGGAGCGGGGGTATTTT.

V gene TRBV15 combines with J gene TRBJ2-2, with 12 bases that match TRBD2. Trimming removed 5 bases from V and 7 bases from J; junction bases left unmatched: 8. This CDR3 has 16 amino acids. Germline V gene data show CDR1 as LNHNV and CDR2 as YYDKDF (reference sequence). This CDR3 is CATSGGLAGLGGELFF. CDR3 bases: TGTGCCACCAGCGGGGGACTAGCGGGCCTAGGCGGGGAGCTGTTTTTT.

This clone was recorded once. This chain joins TRBV5-1 and TRBJ2-7; 12 positions agree with TRBD2. The CDR3 spans 14 residues. V was clipped by 2 bases and J by 6 bases; unmatched bases: 3. Germline V gene data show CDR1 as SGHRS and CDR2 as YFSETQ. The CDR3 here is CASSFLAGGSEQYF. DNA of the CDR3: TGCGCCAGCAGCTTTCTAGCGGGAGGGTCCGAGCAGTACTTC.

J is TRBJ1-2 and V is TRBV4-3; the D gene is possibly TRBD1 (5 bases). Germline CDR1 LGHNA, CDR2 YSLEER. The CDR3 sequence is 14 residues long. The V end was cut by 1 base, the J end by 8 bases, with 14 bases between. Written as DNA, the CDR3 is TGCGCCAGCAGCCAAGTGGACCCGGGGGACGGCTACACCTTC. This sequence encodes CASSQVDPGDGYTF.

Details on this clone: A far larger clone differs by one base, so this is likely a read error. The V and J genes are TRBV2 and TRBJ1-1; perhaps TRBD1 as D (6 bases). The germline V gene encodes CDR1 SNHLY and CDR2 FYNNEI. This CDR3 has 11 amino acids. CDR3 nucleotides: TGTGCCGGCAGGGGTACTACTGAAGCTTTCTTT. This sequence encodes CAGRGTTEAFF.

The chain carries TRBV4-3 and TRBJ2-3, with D uncertain. The germline CDR1 and CDR2 sequences are LGHNA and YSLEER. The CDR3 has 16 amino acids. V shed 0 bases and J shed 2 bases, with 12 bases lying between them. The CDR3 here is CASSQDYAEFTDTQYF. CDR3 bases: TGCGCCAGCAGCCAAGATTACGCGGAATTCACAGATACGCAGTATTTT.

V gene TRBV2 combines with J gene TRBJ1-2; D gene ambiguous. The V end was cut by 3 bases, the J end by 5 bases, with 16 bases between. This CDR3 has 15 amino acids. Germline V gene data show CDR1 as SNHLY and CDR2 as FYNNEI. The CDR3 region is CASSEAAQPQYGYTF. The CDR3 DNA reads TGTGCCAGCAGTGAGGCGGCGCAGCCCCAATATGGCTACACCTTC.

The chain carries TRBV29-1 and TRBJ1-4; D is unresolved. Trimming stripped 4 bases from V and 3 bases from J, with 9 bases between. The germline V gene encodes CDR1 SQVTM and CDR2 ANQGSEA. This CDR3 is built from 13 residues. The CDR3 nucleotides read TGCAGCGTTGCGGCCACTTCTAATGAAAAACTGTTTTTT. Translated: CSVAATSNEKLFF.

The chain employs TRBV30 and TRBJ2-6; 9 positions agree with TRBD1. This CDR3 has 17 amino acids. The V gene's germline CDR1 is GTSNPN and CDR2 SVGIG (reference sequence). V was pared by 3 bases and J by 0 bases, with 6 bases of the junction left unmatched. CDR3: CAWRRGTGSSGANVLTF. In DNA form, the CDR3 reads TGTGCCTGGAGGAGGGGGACAGGGAGCTCTGGGGCCAACGTCCTGACTTTC.

This clone was detected once. The chain recombines TRBV9 with TRBJ2-6; tentative D call: TRBD2 (5 bases). V dropped 0 bases and J dropped 0 bases, with 10 bases sitting between them. The CDR3 is 17 residues long. Germline V lookup: CDR1 SGDLS, CDR2 YYNGEE. The CDR3 nucleotides are TGTGCCAGCAGCGTAGTAGGTGGGAGCTCTGGGGCCAACGTCCTGACTTTC. This translates into CASSVVGGSSGANVLTF.

The gene calls are TRBV19 and TRBJ2-7; D not resolved. Germline CDR1 is LNHDA and CDR2 is SQIVND (reference sequence). With 6 bases removed from V and 3 bases from J, the gap between germline ends came to 12 bases. The CDR3 loop spans 13 amino acids. CDR3 sequence (DNA): TGTGCCAGTAGCTTAACACGTTACTACGAGCAGTACTTC. Protein product: CASSLTRYYEQYF.

The rearrangement uses TRBV4-1 and TRBJ2-2; D call uncertain. CDR1 and CDR2 (germline): MGHRA, YSYEKL. The V gene lost 2 bases and the J gene lost 8 bases, with 18 bases spanning the gap. The CDR3 sequence is 16 residues long. The chain's CDR3 is CASSQIGRDVRGELFF. CDR3 nucleotides: TGCGCCAGCAGCCAAATAGGTCGCGATGTCCGGGGGGAGCTGTTTTTT.

This clone was detected only a few times. The sample holds other DNA sequences that translate to the same CDR3. The V and J genes are TRBV30 and TRBJ1-1; possible D gene TRBD1, 5 bases. The ends were cut back, 3 bases at V and 0 bases at J, with 8 bases in the middle. Germline values: CDR1 GTSNPN, CDR2 SVGIG (reference sequence). The CDR3 consists of 13 residues. The CDR3 region is CAWSQGMNTEAFF. The CDR3 DNA reads TGTGCCTGGAGCCAGGGAATGAACACTGAAGCTTTCTTT.

Comments on this clone: This sample also contains other DNA sequences that code for the same CDR3. The chain has TRBV11-2 and TRBJ2-7; D ambiguous. The germline V gene encodes CDR1 SGHAT and CDR2 FQNNGV. The ends were cut back, 1 base at V and 6 bases at J, with 7 bases in the middle. The CDR3 is 12 residues long. CDR3 sequence reads: CASSLVSAEQYF. CDR3 coding DNA: TGTGCCAGCAGCTTAGTGAGTGCCGAGCAGTACTTC.

With respect to this clone: Given the absence of the conserved phenylalanine or tryptophan at the CDR3 end, a read error is likely. No DNA is shown, since the ends of the CDR3 on it are uncertain; the CDR3 is the one TCRdb lists. The chain links TRBV5-4 to TRBJ2-7; TRBD2, as called in the table, went unchecked against the DNA. The CDR3 length is 14 residues, termini included. From germline, CDR1 is SGHNT and CDR2 YYREEE (reference sequence). The CDR3 loop is CASSLGTSGSIWKD.

The chain links TRBV28 to TRBJ1-5, with D possibly being TRBD1 (5 bases). The germline V and J ends were trimmed by 7 bases and 4 bases, with 17 bases remaining between them. Germline CDR1 MDHEN, CDR2 SYDVKM. The CDR3 covers 15 residues. The CDR3 here is CASIQMTGGNQPQHF. The DNA for the CDR3 is TGTGCCAGCATCCAGATGACCGGGGGTAATCAGCCCCAGCATTTT.

The gene calls are TRBV30 and TRBJ2-7, with TRBD1 matching over 9 bases. This CDR3 is 13 amino acids long. The germline V gene encodes CDR1 GTSNPN and CDR2 SVGIG (reference sequence). The junction had 1 base not matched to a gene; V was cut back by 2 bases and J by 2 bases. The CDR3 sequence: CAWSRTGAYEQYF. The DNA for the CDR3 is TGTGCCTGGAGTCGGACAGGGGCCTACGAGCAGTACTTC. Variable domain in full (rest from reference TRBV30 and TRBJ2-7): SQTIHQWPATLVQPVGSPLSLECTVEGTSNPNLYWYRQAAGRGLQLLFYSVGIGQISSEVPQNLSASRPQDRQFILSSKKLLLSDSGFYLCAWSRTGAYEQYFGPGTRLTVT.

Details on this clone: Other DNA sequences of this sample code for an identical CDR3. V is TRBV28 and J is TRBJ1-2; possible D gene TRBD1, 6 bases. This CDR3 spans 13 amino acids. In germline, CDR1 is MDHEN, CDR2 SYDVKM. V shed 6 bases and J shed 4 bases, with 12 bases lying between them. The CDR3 sequence: CASSSQGPYGYTF. As DNA, the CDR3 is TGTGCCAGCAGCTCCCAGGGGCCCTATGGCTACACCTTC.

The chain links TRBV18 to TRBJ1-1; a weak D match, TRBD1 (5 bases). Germline loops: CDR1 KGHSH, CDR2 LQKENI. Deletions cut 1 base from V and 3 bases from J, with 15 bases between. This CDR3 is built from 16 residues. The CDR3 DNA reads TGTGCCAGCTCACCACGGCCGGGCCCCAGGGACACTGAAGCTTTCTTT. It codes for CASSPRPGPRDTEAFF.

The CDR3 region is CASSQGQGRWEQFF. CDR3 nucleotides: TGTGCCAGCAGCCAGGGACAGGGGAGGTGGGAGCAGTTCTTC. This chain links TRBV4-2 with TRBJ2-1, with 10 bases matching TRBD1. The CDR3 totals 14 residues. From germline, CDR1 is LGHNA and CDR2 YNFKEQ. V lost 3 bases, J lost 10 bases, and 6 bases stayed unmatched.

V gene TRBV6-4 combines with J gene TRBJ2-1, with TRBD2 as a possible D gene (6 bases). The V gene lost 3 bases and the J gene lost 6 bases, with 12 bases spanning the gap. The CDR3 consists of 14 residues. Germline V gene data show CDR1 as MRHNA and CDR2 as SNTAGT. This chain's CDR3 is CASSESEGPNEQFF. The CDR3 DNA sequence: TGTGCCAGCAGTGAGTCGGAGGGGCCCAATGAGCAGTTCTTC.

The J gene is TRBJ1-5, the V gene TRBV19; D remains unclear. V was pared by 5 bases and J by 0 bases, with 2 bases between. Germline CDR1 and CDR2: LNHDA and SQIVND (reference sequence). The CDR3 is 12 residues long. As DNA, the CDR3 is TGTGCCAGTAGTTATAGCAATCAGCCCCAGCATTTT. Translated, it gives CASSYSNQPQHF. The whole variable domain, remainder taken from reference TRBV19 and TRBJ1-5, is DGGITQSPKYLFRKEGQNVTLSCEQNLNHDAMYWYRQDPGQGLRLIYYSQIVNDFQKGDIAEGYSVSREKKESFPLTVTSAQKNPTAFYLCASSYSNQPQHFGDGTRLSIL.